The rows below give T cell receptor beta chains drawn from one sample of a study of regulatory T cells in long-lasting Graves disease. TCRdb ran MiXCR on the multiplex PCR reads and lists one entry per CDR3 protein. The data hold roughly 410,000 distinct CDR3 sequences, with 15% observed a single time. This same sample was also part of a study on T cells in Graves' hyperthyroidism and ophthalmopathy.

The material was peripheral blood mononuclear cells (PBMCs), obtained at new diagnosis, from a patient treated with antithyroid drugs. The source of these receptors is a woman in her thirties or forties with Graves disease. CDR3s include the opening cysteine and the closing phenylalanine or tryptophan. D genes are given only for firm matches. Clone size appears in some rows only: once, few, many, or a class for an expanded clone.

>TRBV7-9|TRBJ2-5|few|TRBD2
TGTGCCAGCAGCTCGGGGCTAGCGGGAGTCCGCGAGACCCAGTACTTC
CASSSGLAGVRETQYF
>TRBV28|TRBJ1-4|few|.
TGTGCCTCTGATTCTAATGAAAAACTGTTTTTT
CASDSNEKLFF
>TRBV2|TRBJ2-1|many|.
TGTGCCAGCAGTCCTCGACTAGATCCCTTC
CASSPRLDPF
>TRBV4-3|TRBJ1-1|few|TRBD1
TGCGCCAGCAGCCGGAACCTATACAGGGGACGACCTGAAGCTTTCTTT
CASSRNLYRGRPEAFF
>TRBV7-8|TRBJ2-3|.|.
TGTGCCAGCAGCGGGTTAGCCACAGATACGCAGTATTTT
CASSGLATDTQYF
>TRBV10-1|TRBJ2-7|.|.
TGCGCCAGCAGTGAGTTACAAGGGGACAACGGGAACGAGCAGTACTTC
CASSELQGDNGNEQYF
>TRBV19|TRBJ2-7|.|.
TGTGCCAGTAGTATTTCTCTGGTAGGGGACTACGAGCAGTACTTC
CASSISLVGDYEQYF
>TRBV7-3|TRBJ1-1|many|.
TGTGCCAGCAGCTCCTCCGGGAGCAACACTGAAGCTTTCTTT
CASSSSGSNTEAFF
>TRBV4-2|TRBJ2-7|.|.
TGTGCCAGCAGCCAAGAGGGTACCACCCACTACGAGCAGTACTTC
CASSQEGTTHYEQYF
>TRBV15|TRBJ1-4|.|.
TGTGCCACCAGCAGAGATACACTGGATGAAAAACTGTTTTTT
CATSRDTLDEKLFF
>TRBV27|TRBJ2-1|many|TRBD1
TGTGCCAGCAGTCCAGGGGGAGCCTACAATGAGCAGTTCTTC
CASSPGGAYNEQFF
>TRBV30|TRBJ2-5|many|TRBD2
TGTGCCTGGAGTGTACATCTAGCGGGCCAAGAGACCCAGTACTTC
CAWSVHLAGQETQYF
>TRBV4-1|TRBJ2-1|many|TRBD2
TGCGCCAGCAGCCAAGATAACGCGGGGGCCTACAATGAGCAGTTCTTC
CASSQDNAGAYNEQFF
>TRBV20-1|TRBJ2-5|few|.
TGCAGTGCTAGTCGCGGGCATACAGGGGGGGGGGAGACCCAGTACTTC
CSASRGHTGGGETQYF
>TRBV28|TRBJ1-4|many|.
TGTGCCAGCAGTGGGTCCAAGGCCCCAACTAATGAAAAACTGTTTTTT
CASSGSKAPTNEKLFF
>TRBV12-5|TRBJ2-1|many|TRBD2
TGTGCTAGTGGCCTGACTAGCGTGGGTGAGCAGTTCTTC
CASGLTSVGEQFF
>TRBV14|TRBJ2-5|many|TRBD1
TGTGCCAGCAGCCCCCGGACAGGGAGTTTCTTCGAGACCCAGTACTTC
CASSPRTGSFFETQYF
>TRBV27|TRBJ2-7|.|.
TGTGCCAGCAGTTTGTCAGCCTCCTACGAGCAGTACTTC
CASSLSASYEQYF
>TRBV20-1|TRBJ2-7|few|.
TGCAGTGCTAGGGATCCGGCCGCCTACGAGCAGTACTTC
CSARDPAAYEQYF